A selection of T cell receptor beta chains follows, all from one sample in a study of cytomegalovirus exposure and HLA in healthy donors. Generated by immunoSEQ multiplex PCR, the TCRdb table keeps only in-frame clones and is missing some. The table has about 82,000 clones, more than 60% seen once; the top ten hold around an eighth. Material: PBMCs. The receptors shown here come from a human donor in good health. CDR3s include the opening cysteine and the closing phenylalanine or tryptophan. The D gene is left open where the match is weak.

v_call	d_call	j_call	cdr3_aa	cdr3_nt
TRBV7-7	TRBD2	TRBJ2-1	CASSSGLAGLNEQFF	TGTGCTAGCAGCTCCGGACTAGCGGGGCTCAATGAGCAGTTCTTC
TRBV2	TRBD2	TRBJ2-1	CASRDPSGYNEQFF	TGTGCCAGCAGGGACCCTAGCGGATACAATGAGCAGTTCTTC
TRBV7-6	TRBD2	TRBJ2-3	CASSPGSGGGTDTQYF	TGTGCCAGCAGCCCCGGGAGCGGGGGGGGCACAGATACGCAGTATTTT
TRBV2	.	TRBJ2-5	CASSEFRQETQYF	TGTGCCAGCAGTGAATTCCGGCAAGAGACCCAGTACTTC
TRBV29-1	TRBD2	TRBJ2-1	CSVLAGVTNEQFF	TGCAGCGTTCTAGCGGGGGTCACCAATGAGCAGTTCTTC
TRBV5-6	.	TRBJ2-3	CASSLLAVADTQYF	TGTGCCAGCAGCTTGTTAGCTGTAGCAGATACGCAGTATTTT
TRBV7-9	.	TRBJ2-4	CASGPGAKDIQYF	TGTGCCAGCGGGCCGGGAGCGAAGGACATTCAGTACTTC
TRBV29-1	.	TRBJ1-1	CSVDYGTEAFF	TGCAGCGTTGATTACGGCACTGAAGCTTTCTTT
TRBV20-1	.	TRBJ1-4	CSAPHLRELFF	TGCAGTGCCCCCCACCTCCGAGAACTGTTTTTT
TRBV7-2	TRBD2	TRBJ2-2	CASSVTSANTGELFF	TGTGCCAGCAGCGTTACTAGCGCCAACACCGGGGAGCTGTTTTTT
TRBV7-6	.	TRBJ2-2	CASSLAGPGSTGELFF	TGTGCCAGCAGCTTAGCGGGCCCCGGGAGCACCGGGGAGCTGTTTTTT
TRBV7-2	.	TRBJ1-5	CASSLTNQPQHF	TGTGCCAGCAGCTTAACAAATCAGCCCCAGCATTTT
TRBV27	TRBD2	TRBJ2-7	CASSFSGGAPYEQYF	TGTGCCAGCAGTTTCAGCGGGGGGGCTCCCTACGAGCAGTACTTC
TRBV29-1	TRBD1	TRBJ2-7	CSVVGWTGGYEQYF	TGCAGCGTTGTGGGCTGGACAGGGGGCTACGAGCAGTACTTC
TRBV25-1	.	TRBJ1-2	CASSERGGSGYTF	TGTGCCAGCAGTGAACGAGGGGGTTCTGGCTACACCTTC
TRBV9	TRBD2	TRBJ2-5	CASSVGGLAGSQETQYF	TGTGCCAGCAGCGTCGGGGGACTAGCGGGGAGCCAAGAGACCCAGTACTTC
TRBV5-4	.	TRBJ1-1	CASSPGAGRAVEAFF	TGTGCCAGCAGCCCGGGGGCAGGGAGGGCGGTTGAAGCTTTCTTT
TRBV4-2	.	TRBJ1-1	CASSQDRRGTEAFF	TGTGCCAGCAGCCAAGATCGCCGGGGCACTGAAGCTTTCTTT